The T cell receptor (beta chain) described here comes from a study of OX40 agonist ivuxolimab in advanced cancers. Overall study findings and caveats: The study observed clonal expansion of CD4+ and CD8+ blood T cells by week 6 at 0.1 to 3.0 mg/kg. Expansion of clones was among the lowest in partial responders at 0.1-3.0 mg/kg.

Method: immunoSEQ multiplex PCR; TCRdb's copy keeps in-frame clones and lacks some. The table shows 20,000 to 30,000 clones, with about 85% occurring only once. The V end was cut by 3 bases, the J end by 3 bases, with 17 bases between. The CDR3 is 16 amino acids. CDR1 is MDHEN and CDR2 is SYDVKM in the germline V gene. As to this clone: No antigen is known for it.

Peripheral blood came from all dose cohorts at three timepoints. This specimen was CD4+ or CD8+ T cells sorted from blood, taken in a trial of the OX40 agonist ivuxolimab. The receptor comes from an adult with an advanced solid tumor such as melanoma, head and neck, liver or kidney cancer. This chain connects TRBV28 to TRBJ1-2; TRBD1 is a possible D gene (5 bases). Written as DNA, the CDR3 is TGTGCCAGCAGTTTGCCGGGGGACGGGGATTACTATGGCTACACCTTC. Translating it yields CASSLPGDGDYYGYTF.